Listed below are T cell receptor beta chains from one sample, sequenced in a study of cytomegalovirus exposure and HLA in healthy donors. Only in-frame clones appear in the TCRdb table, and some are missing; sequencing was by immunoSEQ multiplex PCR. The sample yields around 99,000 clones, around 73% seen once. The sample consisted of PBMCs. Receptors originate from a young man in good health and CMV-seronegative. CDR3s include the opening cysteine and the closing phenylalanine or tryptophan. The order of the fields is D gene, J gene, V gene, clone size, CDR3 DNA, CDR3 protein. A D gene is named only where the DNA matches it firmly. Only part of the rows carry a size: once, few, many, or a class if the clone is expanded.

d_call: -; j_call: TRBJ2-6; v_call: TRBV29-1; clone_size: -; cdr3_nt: TGCAGCGTGGGGATTGGGGCAGGGGCCAACGTCCTGACTTTC; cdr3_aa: CSVGIGAGANVLTF
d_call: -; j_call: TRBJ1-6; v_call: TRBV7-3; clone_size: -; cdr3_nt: TGTGCCAGCAGCTTGGGCCGTAATTCACCCCTCCACTTT; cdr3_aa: CASSLGRNSPLHF
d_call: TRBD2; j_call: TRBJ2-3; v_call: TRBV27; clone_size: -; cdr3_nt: TGTGCCAGCAGTCACTGGAAGGCTAGCGGGAGTCGGACAGATACGCAGTATTTT; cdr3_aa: CASSHWKASGSRTDTQYF
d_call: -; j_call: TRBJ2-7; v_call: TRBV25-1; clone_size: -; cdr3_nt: TGTGCCAGCACCCGCGGAGGGTTCTCCTACGAGCAGTACTTC; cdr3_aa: CASTRGGFSYEQYF
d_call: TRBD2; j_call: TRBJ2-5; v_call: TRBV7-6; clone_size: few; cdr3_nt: TGTGCCAGCAGCTCCGGACTAGCGGGGGCCAGGGGTCAAGAGACCCAGTACTTC; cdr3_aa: CASSSGLAGARGQETQYF
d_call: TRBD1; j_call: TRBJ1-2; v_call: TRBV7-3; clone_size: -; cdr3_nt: TGTGCCAGCAGCACCCGGACAGGGGATGGCTACACCTTC; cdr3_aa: CASSTRTGDGYTF
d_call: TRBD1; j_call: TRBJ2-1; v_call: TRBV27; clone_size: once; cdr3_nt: TGTGCCAGCGGCCCGGGACAGGGAAACTACAATGAGCAGTTCTTC; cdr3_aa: CASGPGQGNYNEQFF
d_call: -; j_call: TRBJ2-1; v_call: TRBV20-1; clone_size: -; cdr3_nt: TGCAGTGCCCGGTCGGGTAATGAGCAGTTCTTC; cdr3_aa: CSARSGNEQFF
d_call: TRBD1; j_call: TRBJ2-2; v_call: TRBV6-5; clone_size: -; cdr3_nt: TGTGCCAGCCGGGGACAGGGTTCCACCGGGGAGCTGTTTTTT; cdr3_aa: CASRGQGSTGELFF
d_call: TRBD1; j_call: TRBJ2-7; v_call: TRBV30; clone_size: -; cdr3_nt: TGTGCCTGGACGGCCGGTGCCAGGGGGAGCGAGCAGTACTTC; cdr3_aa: CAWTAGARGSEQYF
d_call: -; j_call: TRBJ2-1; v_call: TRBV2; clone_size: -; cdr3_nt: TGTGCCAGCAGGAGGTCCGAGGTGAATGAGCAGTTCTTC; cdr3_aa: CASRRSEVNEQFF
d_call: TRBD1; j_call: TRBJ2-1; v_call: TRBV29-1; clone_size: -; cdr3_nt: TGCAGCGTTGGAGGGGCCAGGGGGCGCGGTGAGCAGTTCTTC; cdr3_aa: CSVGGARGRGEQFF
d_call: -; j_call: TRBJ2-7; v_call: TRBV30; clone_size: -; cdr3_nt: TGTGCCTGGAGTGGTGAGTCAGAGCAGTACTTC; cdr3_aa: CAWSGESEQYF
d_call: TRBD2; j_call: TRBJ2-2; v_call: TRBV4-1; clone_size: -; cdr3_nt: TGCGCCAGCAGCCCTGGACTAGCACGGCAAACCGGGGAGCTGTTTTTT; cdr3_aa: CASSPGLARQTGELFF
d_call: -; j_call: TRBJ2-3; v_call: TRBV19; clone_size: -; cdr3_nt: TGTGCCAGTAGTATGACAGGATCTAGCACAGATACGCAGTATTTT; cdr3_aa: CASSMTGSSTDTQYF
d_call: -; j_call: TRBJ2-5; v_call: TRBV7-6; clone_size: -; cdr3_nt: TGTGCCAGCAGCTTAGGTCAGGGAGGTGAGCAGTACTTC; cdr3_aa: CASSLGQGGEQYF
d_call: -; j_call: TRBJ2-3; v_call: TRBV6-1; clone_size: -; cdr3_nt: TGTGCCAGCAGTGAACATGTTAGCCGCCACACAGATACGCAGTATTTT; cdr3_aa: CASSEHVSRHTDTQYF
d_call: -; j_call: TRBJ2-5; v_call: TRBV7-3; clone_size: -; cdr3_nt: TGTGCCAGCAGCCGAGGGGGGGGAGAGACCCAGTACTTC; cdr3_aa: CASSRGGGETQYF
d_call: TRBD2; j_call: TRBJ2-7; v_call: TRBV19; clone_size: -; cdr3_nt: TGTGCCAGTAGGCCCGGCTCGGGAGGCTACGAGCAGTACTTC; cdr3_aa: CASRPGSGGYEQYF
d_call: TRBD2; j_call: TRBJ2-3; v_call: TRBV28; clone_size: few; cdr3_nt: TGTGCCAGCAGTTTGCCGGGGAGGGGTACAGATACGCAGTATTTT; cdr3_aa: CASSLPGRGTDTQYF
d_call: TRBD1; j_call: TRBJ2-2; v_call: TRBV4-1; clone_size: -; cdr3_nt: TGCGCCAGCAGCGCAAGACAGGGGGGTAACACCGGGGAGCTGTTTTTT; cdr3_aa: CASSARQGGNTGELFF
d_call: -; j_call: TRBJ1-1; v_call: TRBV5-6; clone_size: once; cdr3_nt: TGTGCCAGCAGCTTGGGACAGGTGAACACTGAAGCTTTCTTT; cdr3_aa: CASSLGQVNTEAFF